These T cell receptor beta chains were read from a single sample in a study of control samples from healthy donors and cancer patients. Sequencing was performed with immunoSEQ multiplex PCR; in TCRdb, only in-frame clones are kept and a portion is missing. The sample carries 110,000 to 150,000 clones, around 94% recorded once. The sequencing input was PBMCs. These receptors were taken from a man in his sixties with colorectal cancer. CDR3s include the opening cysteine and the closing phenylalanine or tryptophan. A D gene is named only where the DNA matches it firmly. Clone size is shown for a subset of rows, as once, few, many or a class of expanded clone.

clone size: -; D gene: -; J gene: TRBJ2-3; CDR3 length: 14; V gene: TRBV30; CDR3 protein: CAWSVVVNTDTQYF; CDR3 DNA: TGTGCCTGGAGTGTGGTGGTAAACACAGATACGCAGTATTTT
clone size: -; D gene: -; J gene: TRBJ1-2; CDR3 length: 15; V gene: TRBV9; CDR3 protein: CASSVAVGPNYGYTF; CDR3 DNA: TGTGCCAGCAGCGTAGCGGTGGGTCCTAACTATGGCTACACCTTC
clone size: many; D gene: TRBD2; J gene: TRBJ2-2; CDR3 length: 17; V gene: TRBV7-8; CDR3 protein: CASTLGSQRLAGGELFF; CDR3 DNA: TGTGCCAGCACCCTCGGGTCACAACGACTAGCGGGGGGGGAGCTGTTTTTT
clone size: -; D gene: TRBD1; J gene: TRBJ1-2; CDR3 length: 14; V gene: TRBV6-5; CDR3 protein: CATALGQGTYGYTF; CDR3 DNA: TGTGCCACCGCCCTGGGACAGGGGACTTATGGCTACACCTTC
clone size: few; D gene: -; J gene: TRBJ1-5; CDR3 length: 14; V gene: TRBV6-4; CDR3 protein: CASLPPPRNQPQHF; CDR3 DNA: TGTGCCAGCCTACCACCCCCCCGCAATCAGCCCCAGCATTTT
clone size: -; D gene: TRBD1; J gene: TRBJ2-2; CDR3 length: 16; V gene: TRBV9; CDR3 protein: CASSAGQGRYTGELFF; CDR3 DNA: TGTGCCAGCAGCGCGGGACAGGGGAGATACACCGGGGAGCTGTTTTTT
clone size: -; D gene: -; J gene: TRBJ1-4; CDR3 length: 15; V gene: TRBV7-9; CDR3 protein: CASTGDAGGREKLFF; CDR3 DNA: TGTGCCAGCACCGGGGATGCGGGGGGCCGGGAAAAACTGTTTTTT
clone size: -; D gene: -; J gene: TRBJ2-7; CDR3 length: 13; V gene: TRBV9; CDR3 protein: CASSVGPLGEQYF; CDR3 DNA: TGTGCCAGCAGCGTAGGGCCCTTGGGCGAGCAGTACTTC
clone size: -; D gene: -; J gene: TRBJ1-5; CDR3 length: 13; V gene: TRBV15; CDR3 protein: CATSGEGHQPQHF; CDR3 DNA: TGTGCCACCAGCGGCGAGGGTCATCAGCCCCAGCATTTT
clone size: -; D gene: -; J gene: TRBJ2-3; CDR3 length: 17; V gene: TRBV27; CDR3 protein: CASSLGPRQGLTDTQYF; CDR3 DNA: TGTGCCAGCAGTTTGGGCCCTCGGCAGGGCCTCACAGATACGCAGTATTTT
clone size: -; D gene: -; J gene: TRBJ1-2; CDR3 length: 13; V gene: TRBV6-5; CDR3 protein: CASSPRTGYGYTF; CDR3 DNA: TGTGCCAGCAGCCCCAGGACGGGGTATGGCTACACCTTC
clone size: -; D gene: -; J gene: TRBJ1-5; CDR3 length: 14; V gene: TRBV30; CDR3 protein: CAWSVSLGNQPQHF; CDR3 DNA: TGTGCCTGGAGTGTAAGCTTGGGCAATCAGCCCCAGCATTTT
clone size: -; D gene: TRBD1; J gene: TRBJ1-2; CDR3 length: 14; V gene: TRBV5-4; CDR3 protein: CASSLEQGGNGYTF; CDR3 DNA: TGTGCCAGCAGCTTGGAACAGGGGGGGAATGGCTACACCTTC
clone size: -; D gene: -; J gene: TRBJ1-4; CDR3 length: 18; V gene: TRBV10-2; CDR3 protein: CASSESYGGRRTNEKLFF; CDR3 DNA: TGCGCCAGCAGTGAGTCATATGGGGGGCGCAGAACTAATGAAAAACTGTTTTTT
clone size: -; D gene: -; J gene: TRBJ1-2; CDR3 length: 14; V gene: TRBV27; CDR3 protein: CASSLRVRNYGYTF; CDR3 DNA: TGTGCCAGCAGTTTAAGGGTTCGAAACTATGGCTACACCTTC